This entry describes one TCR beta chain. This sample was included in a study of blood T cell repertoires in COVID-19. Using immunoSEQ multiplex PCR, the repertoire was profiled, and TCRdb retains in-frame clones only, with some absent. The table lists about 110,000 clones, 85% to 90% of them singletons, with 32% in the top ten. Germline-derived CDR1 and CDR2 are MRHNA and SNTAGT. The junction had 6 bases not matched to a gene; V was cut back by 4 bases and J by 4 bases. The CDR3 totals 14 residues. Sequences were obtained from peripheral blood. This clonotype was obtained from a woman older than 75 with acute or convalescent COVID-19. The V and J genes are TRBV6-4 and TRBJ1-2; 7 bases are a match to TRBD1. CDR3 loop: CASSGAGQFYGYTF. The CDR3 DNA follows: TGTGCCAGCAGTGGGGCGGGACAGTTCTATGGCTACACCTTC.